Listed below are T cell receptor beta chains from one sample, sequenced in a study of cytomegalovirus exposure and HLA in healthy donors. Libraries were prepared by immunoSEQ multiplex PCR; TCRdb keeps only in-frame clonotypes and omits some of them. This repertoire shows 95,000 to 110,000 clones, over 60% found once; its top ten account for about 5.7%. The material sequenced was PBMCs. These receptors were collected from a woman aged 18 to 35 in good health and CMV-seropositive. Both conserved end residues are part of each CDR3. A D gene is named only where the DNA matches it firmly. Not all rows give a size; the values are once, few, many and, for expanded clones, a class.

.	.	TRBV4-1	TRBJ2-1	TGCGCCAGCAGCCATGGGGGGATGAGCTCCTACAATGAGCAGTTCTTC	CASSHGGMSSYNEQFF
.	.	TRBV5-4	TRBJ2-7	TGTGCCAGCAGCTTGACGGTGAGCTCCTACGAGCAGTACTTC	CASSLTVSSYEQYF
few	TRBD1	TRBV2	TRBJ1-1	TGTGCCAGCAGGGAACAGGGGGTTGGCACTGAAGCTTTCTTT	CASREQGVGTEAFF
.	TRBD1	TRBV9	TRBJ2-7	TGTGCCAGCACCCCGGGGACAGCGCCTCGCGAGCAGTACTTC	CASTPGTAPREQYF
.	.	TRBV5-1	TRBJ1-1	TGCGCCAGCAGCTCGATAACAACACAGGGTGGTCCTGAAGCTTTCTTT	CASSSITTQGGPEAFF
.	.	TRBV6-5	TRBJ2-5	TGTGCCAGCAGGCGCCAAGAGACCCAGTACTTC	CASRRQETQYF
once	TRBD2	TRBV4-2	TRBJ2-1	TGTGCCAGCAGCCAAGAATCGGGACTAGCGATGTACAATGAGCAGTTCTTC	CASSQESGLAMYNEQFF
.	TRBD2	TRBV28	TRBJ2-3	TGTGCCAGCAGTTCGGGACTAGCGGGAGGTACAGATACGCAGTATTTT	CASSSGLAGGTDTQYF
.	.	TRBV19	TRBJ2-7	TGTGCCAGTAGTTTGGCGGACTCCTACGAGCAGTACTTC	CASSLADSYEQYF
.	.	TRBV27	TRBJ1-1	TGTGCCAGCAGTTTAAGCGGGGATCGCACAGCTTTCTTT	CASSLSGDRTAFF
.	TRBD1	TRBV27	TRBJ2-3	TGTGCCAGTGCAAGTCAGGGGGCAGATACGCAGTATTTT	CASASQGADTQYF
.	.	TRBV7-2	TRBJ1-4	TGTGCCAGCAGCTTGACCGGAGTTGAAAAACTGTTTTTT	CASSLTGVEKLFF
.	.	TRBV2	TRBJ1-5	TGTGCCAGCAGCGGACAGCGCGATAGCAATCAGCCCCAGCATTTT	CASSGQRDSNQPQHF
few	.	TRBV30	TRBJ2-7	TGTGCCTACCGACAGAGTAACTCCTACGAGCAGTACTTC	CAYRQSNSYEQYF
.	TRBD1	TRBV19	TRBJ2-7	TGTGCCAGTAGTGAGACAGGGTGGGTAAACGAGCAGTACTTC	CASSETGWVNEQYF
.	TRBD1	TRBV6-1	TRBJ2-3	TGTGCCAGCGGGACGGCTCAGGGGGCAGATACGCAGTATTTT	CASGTAQGADTQYF
.	.	TRBV30	TRBJ2-5	TGTGCCTGGAGTCCCCAGCAGGGAGAGACCCAGTACTTC	CAWSPQQGETQYF
.	.	TRBV5-1	TRBJ1-3	TGCGCCAGCACGGGGGGACTCTCTGGAAACACCATATATTTT	CASTGGLSGNTIYF
.	.	TRBV2	TRBJ1-1	TGTGCCAGCCGAGGTGGGGGGGCCGCTGAAGCTTTCTTT	CASRGGGAAEAFF
.	.	TRBV5-1	TRBJ1-3	TGCGCCAGCAGGCCAGGCCAGGGATCGGGAAACACCATATATTTT	CASRPGQGSGNTIYF
.	.	TRBV6-5	TRBJ2-5	TGTGCCAGCAGTTACTCGTCCCAGGGGCGTGAGACCCAGTACTTC	CASSYSSQGRETQYF
.	TRBD1	TRBV28	TRBJ1-1	TGTGCCAGCAGCGGACAGGAGTCTAGGGTGATCACTGAAGCTTTCTTT	CASSGQESRVITEAFF
.	TRBD1	TRBV6-5	TRBJ1-1	TGTGCCAGCAGTTACCCAGGGGGCACTGAAGCTTTCTTT	CASSYPGGTEAFF
.	.	TRBV19	TRBJ1-2	TGTGCCAGTAGTCCGAGTCAGGGCGGCTATGGCTACACCTTC	CASSPSQGGYGYTF
.	TRBD1	TRBV19	TRBJ2-7	TGTGCCAGTAGTATAGATGGGCAGGGGGCCTACGAGCAGTACTTC	CASSIDGQGAYEQYF
.	TRBD2	TRBV2	TRBJ2-5	TGTGCCAGCAGTACCATACTAGCGGGGGGGGACAGTGAGACCCAGTACTTC	CASSTILAGGDSETQYF
once	.	TRBV28	TRBJ1-2	TGTGCCAGCAAAAACAACCGGGACATAGATGGCTACACCTTC	CASKNNRDIDGYTF
few	.	TRBV29-1	TRBJ1-5	TGCAGCGTTGAAGATGGGGGGGCCCAGCATTTT	CSVEDGGAQHF
few	TRBD2	TRBV18	TRBJ2-1	TGTGCCAGCTCACCAAGGACTAGCAATGAGCAGTTCTTC	CASSPRTSNEQFF
.	.	TRBV6-5	TRBJ1-2	TGTGCCAGCAGTCGCTCACAGTCGATCTATGGCTACACCTTC	CASSRSQSIYGYTF
.	.	TRBV27	TRBJ1-1	TGTGCCAGCAGTTTGCCCTTCAGCACTGAAGCTTTCTTT	CASSLPFSTEAFF
.	TRBD1	TRBV18	TRBJ1-5	TGTGCCAGCTCACCTACGGGACAGGGGGATCAGCCCCAGCATTTT	CASSPTGQGDQPQHF
once	.	TRBV5-6	TRBJ2-7	TGTGCCAGCACTCCCGACAGCTATTACGAGCAGTACTTC	CASTPDSYYEQYF
.	TRBD1	TRBV4-2	TRBJ2-2	TGTGCCAGCAGCCAAGCGGGGGACAGGGGAGGAACCGGGGAGCTGTTTTTT	CASSQAGDRGGTGELFF
.	.	TRBV4-1	TRBJ2-6	TGCGCCAGCAGCCAAGGAGACTCTGGGGCCAACGTCCTGACTTTC	CASSQGDSGANVLTF